Described below is a single T cell receptor (beta chain) sequence and its context. Its antigen is currently unknown. The same CDR3 is also encoded by other DNA sequences in this sample. The entry originates in a study of shared clonotypes between healthy human individuals. The study's findings and limits: Sampling included only blood; tissue repertoires likely differ. Clonotypes shared by all four sorted-subset donors had higher generation probabilities than non-shared clonotypes.

Repertoires were generated with immunoSEQ multiplex PCR, while TCRdb's copy carries only in-frame clones and drops some. The repertoire includes 2 million to 2.5 million clones, 85% to 95% of them detected once, and 1.5% to 2% sits in the top ten. The CDR3 has 12 amino acids. Trimming stripped 5 bases from V and 2 bases from J, with 5 bases between. CDR1 and CDR2 from the germline V gene are SEHNR and FQNEAQ (reference sequence). It was CD45RO-negative cells, positively selected for CCR7, that made up naive CD8 cells, with terminally differentiated effector memory CD45RA+ cells excluded. Adults of Caucasian background living in Nashville, Tennessee made up all donors.

The J gene is TRBJ2-3, the V gene TRBV7-9, with D uncertain. This clonotype originated in a man aged 18 to 35 in good health. Some clones in this sample may be carry-over from other donors' samples. The sequenced sample was naive CD8+ T cells from PBMCs. CDR3 sequence: CASSRFTDTQYF. DNA of the CDR3: TGTGCCAGCAGCCGCTTCACAGATACGCAGTATTTT.